This passage covers 11 T cell receptor beta chains from one sample sequenced in a study of T cell responses to AZD1222 COVID-19 vaccine. Libraries were prepared by immunoSEQ multiplex PCR; TCRdb keeps only in-frame clonotypes and omits some of them. There are under 200,000 clones in the sample; 85% to 95% occur only once, and 1% to 1.5% lies in the top ten. The sequenced sample was peripheral blood, obtained on day 0 of AZD1222 vaccination. All receptors derive from an adult in good health.

The chain is built from TRBV7-2 and TRBJ1-1; D possibly corresponds to TRBD1 (6 bases). V lost 1 base and J lost 5, with 14 bases in between. The CDR3 sequence is 15 residues long. The germline V gene has CDR1 SGHTA and CDR2 FQGNSA. The CDR3 sequence: CASSLGQGWGTEAFF. The CDR3 DNA is TGTGCCAGCAGCTTAGGTCAGGGGTGGGGAACTGAAGCTTTCTTT.

This chain joins TRBV19 and TRBJ2-7, with 8 bases that match TRBD1. This CDR3 has 15 amino acids. CDR1 and CDR2 (germline): LNHDA, SQIVND (reference sequence). The V gene end was trimmed by 9 bases and the J gene end by 0 bases; junction bases not matched to a gene: 10. For the CDR3, the DNA is TGTGCCAGCACTGGGATGGGGACAGGCTCCTACGAGCAGTACTTC. Its translation: CASTGMGTGSYEQYF.

V gene TRBV19 combines with J gene TRBJ1-5; possible D gene TRBD1, 6 bases. The germline gives CDR1 LNHDA, CDR2 SQIVND (reference sequence). V lost 1 base and J lost 2, with 15 bases in between. The CDR3 sequence is 17 residues long. This chain's CDR3 is CASSIVAQGFGNQPQHF. The CDR3, as DNA: TGTGCCAGTAGTATAGTCGCCCAGGGGTTCGGCAATCAGCCCCAGCATTTT.

In its sample, this clone was seen once. This sample also contains other DNA sequences that code for the same CDR3. This chain joins TRBV18 and TRBJ2-7, with D perhaps matching TRBD1 (5 bases). The CDR3 sequence is 14 residues long. Trimming cost V 6 bases and J 0 bases, with 12 bases left between them. Looked up from germline, CDR1 is KGHSH and CDR2 is LQKENI. The CDR3 here is CASSPGQGSYEQYF. Here the CDR3 DNA reads TGTGCCAGCTCCCCCGGGCAGGGCTCCTACGAGCAGTACTTC.

As to this clone: The same CDR3 is also encoded by other DNA sequences in this sample. The CDR3 region is CASSLGGTTEAFF. Written as DNA, the CDR3 is TGTGCCAGCAGCTTGGGTGGGACTACCGAAGCTTTCTTT. This chain uses TRBV5-5 with TRBJ1-1; tentatively, D is TRBD1 (5 bases). This CDR3 spans 13 amino acids. Germline CDR1 and CDR2: SGHKS and YYEKEE (reference sequence). The V gene lost 0 bases and the J gene lost 8 bases, with 11 bases spanning the gap.

V and J are TRBV28 and TRBJ1-2, with 8 bases fitting TRBD1. In germline, CDR1 is MDHEN, CDR2 SYDVKM. The junction had 10 bases not matched to a gene; V was cut back by 9 bases and J by 4 bases. This CDR3 contains 14 residues. The CDR3 region is CASNGQGTIYGYTF. CDR3 coding DNA: TGTGCCAGTAACGGACAGGGCACGATCTATGGCTACACCTTC.

The V call is TRBV6-4, the J call TRBJ2-1, with a weak D call TRBD2 (5 bases). V lost 4 bases, J lost 3 bases, and 10 bases lay in between. There are 14 residues in the CDR3. Germline values: CDR1 MRHNA, CDR2 SNTAGT. The CDR3 sequence is CASSVEGNYNEQFF. CDR3 DNA sequence: TGTGCCAGCAGTGTTGAGGGAAACTACAATGAGCAGTTCTTC.

This chain connects TRBV18 to TRBJ1-6; D may be TRBD1 (5 bases). Germline-derived CDR1 and CDR2 are KGHSH and LQKENI. Trimming removed 4 bases at V and 0 bases at J, with 16 bases between. The CDR3 loop spans 18 amino acids. The CDR3 region is CASSQTGRASSYNSPLHF. The CDR3 coding sequence is TGTGCCAGCTCACAGACCGGCAGGGCGAGCTCCTATAATTCACCCCTCCACTTT.

This chain connects TRBV2 to TRBJ1-2; D is unclear. Per germline, CDR1 SNHLY and CDR2 FYNNEI. There are 14 residues in the CDR3. The V gene lost 4 bases and the J gene lost 2 bases, with 11 bases spanning the gap. CDR3 sequence reads: CASSGPGANYGYTF. The CDR3 nucleotides are TGTGCCAGCAGTGGTCCAGGTGCCAACTATGGCTACACCTTC.

This chain connects TRBV30 to TRBJ1-2; tentatively, D is TRBD1 (5 bases). Germline V gene lookup returns CDR1 GTSNPN and CDR2 SVGIG (reference sequence). The V and J ends lost 4 bases and 2 bases respectively, with 11 bases between them. The CDR3 consists of 13 residues. The CDR3 region has the DNA TGTGCCTGGAAAGTGACAGAGAACTATGGCTACACCTTC. Its protein is CAWKVTENYGYTF.

The chain links TRBV19 to TRBJ2-7; 9 bases fit TRBD2. Germline V gene lookup returns CDR1 LNHDA and CDR2 SQIVND (reference sequence). Trimming at V came to 3 bases and at J to 3 bases, leaving 3 bases not matched to a gene. This CDR3 has 14 amino acids. CDR3 sequence reads: CASSIQAGGYEQYF. In DNA, the CDR3 is TGTGCCAGTAGTATCCAAGCGGGGGGCTACGAGCAGTACTTC.